These T cell receptor beta chains were read from a single sample in a study of shared clonotypes between healthy human individuals. Sequenced by immunoSEQ multiplex PCR; TCRdb stores in-frame clones only, minus some. Found here are a few million clones, 95% of them singletons; the top ten hold less than 0.15%. Sample: naive CD4+ T cells sorted from blood. The receptors here all came from a man aged 18 to 30 in good health. The CDR3 runs from the conserved cysteine through the conserved F or W. A D gene is named only where the DNA matches it firmly. Expanded clones get a size class; other rows say once, few or many, or leave the size out.

v_call,d_call,clone_size,cdr3_length,j_call,cdr3_nt,cdr3_aa
TRBV7-2,.,.,14,TRBJ2-2,TGTGCCAGCAGCTTGAGGGAGCGCACCGGGGAGCTGTTTTTT,CASSLRERTGELFF
TRBV11-1,TRBD1,once,14,TRBJ1-1,TGTGCCAGCAGCTTAGGGACAGGGATTACTGAAGCTTTCTTT,CASSLGTGITEAFF
TRBV6-1,.,few,11,TRBJ1-6,TGTGCCAGCAGTGGGAATTCACCCCTCCACTTT,CASSGNSPLHF
TRBV6-1,TRBD2,once,13,TRBJ2-5,TGTGCCGCTGGTGGGACTAATTTCGAGACCCAGTACTTC,CAAGGTNFETQYF
TRBV2,TRBD2,.,15,TRBJ2-3,TGTGCCAGCAGTGTGGGGGGGACTAACACAGATACGCAGTATTTT,CASSVGGTNTDTQYF
TRBV9,TRBD1,.,13,TRBJ1-1,TGTGCCACCGGACAGGGGCCGAACACTGAAGCTTTCTTT,CATGQGPNTEAFF
TRBV19,.,.,13,TRBJ1-5,TGTGCCAGTAGTACTGCCGCCAATCAGCCCCAGCATTTT,CASSTAANQPQHF
TRBV9,.,.,18,TRBJ1-3,TGTGCCAGCAGCGTTCTGTCACAGCTGGCTTCGGCTGGAAACACCATATATTTT,CASSVLSQLASAGNTIYF
TRBV9,.,.,14,TRBJ2-3,TGTGCCAGCAGCGTTGACAGGAGCACAGATACGCAGTATTTT,CASSVDRSTDTQYF
TRBV6-1,TRBD1,.,14,TRBJ1-4,TGTGCCAGCATACAGGGGGCAATTGGCGAAAAACTGTTTTTT,CASIQGAIGEKLFF
TRBV7-2,.,once,14,TRBJ1-2,TGTGCCAGCAGCTTAGCGGCAGGCGAGTATGGCTACACCTTC,CASSLAAGEYGYTF
TRBV19,TRBD1,.,13,TRBJ1-1,TGTGCCACCGGGACAGTACCTAACACTGAAGCTTTCTTT,CATGTVPNTEAFF
TRBV4-3,TRBD1,.,14,TRBJ1-2,TGCGCCAGCAGCCGACAGGGGACTAACTATGGCTACACCTTC,CASSRQGTNYGYTF
TRBV25-1,.,.,15,TRBJ2-2,TGTGCCAGCAGTCAGCGTCAAACGAACACCGGGGAGCTGTTTTTT,CASSQRQTNTGELFF
TRBV7-9,.,.,15,TRBJ1-4,TGTGCCAGCAGCCGGCGGGACGGCCCACGCGAAAAACTGTTTTTT,CASSRRDGPREKLFF
TRBV5-6,TRBD1,.,15,TRBJ2-1,TGTGCCAGCAGCGAGAGACAGGGGGTCGGAAATGAGCAGTTCTTC,CASSERQGVGNEQFF
TRBV5-1,TRBD1,once,13,TRBJ1-6,TGCGCCAGCAGCCTAGGACAGGAATCACCCCTCCACTTT,CASSLGQESPLHF
TRBV10-1,.,.,13,TRBJ2-2,TGCGCCAGCAGCTTGGACGGCACCGGGGAGCTGTTTTTT,CASSLDGTGELFF
TRBV9,TRBD2,.,18,TRBJ2-2,TGTGCCAGCAGCGTAGGAGCTAGCGGGAGCGGGAGCACCGGGGAGCTGTTTTTT,CASSVGASGSGSTGELFF
TRBV18,.,.,14,TRBJ1-1,TGTGCCAGCTCACCACAGGGGTCAGGGACTGCAGCTTTCTTT,CASSPQGSGTAAFF
TRBV9,.,.,14,TRBJ1-3,TGTGCCAGCAGCTTCCGTGGGGCAGGGGACACCATATATTTT,CASSFRGAGDTIYF
TRBV6-4,.,.,16,TRBJ2-7,TGTGCCAGCAGTGACTATAGTGACAAGAGCTCCTACGAGCAGTACTTC,CASSDYSDKSSYEQYF
TRBV5-4,TRBD1,.,16,TRBJ2-5,TGTGCCAGCAGCTCGAGGACAGGGTCGGGAGAAGAGACCCAGTACTTC,CASSSRTGSGEETQYF
TRBV5-1,TRBD2,.,14,TRBJ2-5,TGCGCCAGCAGCCCGACTAGCGGGCAAGAGACCCAGTACTTC,CASSPTSGQETQYF
TRBV5-8,.,.,15,TRBJ2-3,TGTGCCAGCAGCTTGGCTTTGGAACTCACAGATACGCAGTATTTT,CASSLALELTDTQYF
TRBV5-1,TRBD1,.,16,TRBJ1-2,TGCGCCAGCAGCTTCACCGGACAGGGAACGGACTATGGCTACACCTTC,CASSFTGQGTDYGYTF
TRBV6-5,.,.,12,TRBJ1-6,TGTGCCAGCAGGGAAGGGCTATCACCCCTCCACTTT,CASREGLSPLHF
TRBV6-1,.,.,15,TRBJ2-5,TGTGCCAGCAGCGCGGACAGATCCTTCCAAGAGACCCAGTACTTC,CASSADRSFQETQYF
TRBV5-1,.,.,16,TRBJ2-3,TGCGCCAGCAGCCCGTTCACAGGGTCGGGCACAGATACGCAGTATTTT,CASSPFTGSGTDTQYF
TRBV7-3,.,.,15,TRBJ1-1,TGTGCCAGCAGCGCCCAACAGGGAATGAACACTGAAGCTTTCTTT,CASSAQQGMNTEAFF
TRBV10-2,.,.,12,TRBJ1-4,TGCGCCAGCAGTGATATACGGGGAAAACTGTTTTTT,CASSDIRGKLFF
TRBV11-3,.,.,13,TRBJ1-2,TGTGCCAGCAAAATACCCATTAACTATGGCTACACCTTC,CASKIPINYGYTF
TRBV10-1,.,.,16,TRBJ2-3,TGCGCCAGCAGTGAGTCTGCTAGCTTTCCCACAGATACGCAGTATTTT,CASSESASFPTDTQYF
TRBV7-3,TRBD1,.,14,TRBJ2-7,TGTGCCAGCAGCTCTACAGGGGGCGGCTACGAGCAGTACTTC,CASSSTGGGYEQYF
TRBV2,TRBD1,.,14,TRBJ2-7,TGTGCCAGCAGTCCCGACAGGGGGTACTACGAGCAGTACTTC,CASSPDRGYYEQYF
TRBV6-1,.,.,17,TRBJ1-6,TGTGCCAGCAGTGGTCAGATGGGGATGATATCTAATTCACCCCTCCACTTT,CASSGQMGMISNSPLHF
TRBV27,TRBD1,.,11,TRBJ2-4,TGTGCCAGCAACCGGGACAGGCCTTCTTACTTC,CASNRDRPSYF
TRBV25-1,TRBD2,once,16,TRBJ2-3,TGTGCCAGCAGTCTCCGAGGGACTAGCGGGAGGGATACGCAGTATTTT,CASSLRGTSGRDTQYF
TRBV7-9,.,.,14,TRBJ1-2,TGTGCCAGCAGCTTGGGACCGGACAACTATGGCTACACCTTC,CASSLGPDNYGYTF
TRBV5-8,.,.,15,TRBJ1-3,TGTGCCAGCAGCTTGCCGGGGGACTCTGGAAACACCATATATTTT,CASSLPGDSGNTIYF
TRBV7-9,.,.,15,TRBJ1-3,TGTGCCAGCAGCTTAGAGTCAGGGTTTGGAAACACCATATATTTT,CASSLESGFGNTIYF